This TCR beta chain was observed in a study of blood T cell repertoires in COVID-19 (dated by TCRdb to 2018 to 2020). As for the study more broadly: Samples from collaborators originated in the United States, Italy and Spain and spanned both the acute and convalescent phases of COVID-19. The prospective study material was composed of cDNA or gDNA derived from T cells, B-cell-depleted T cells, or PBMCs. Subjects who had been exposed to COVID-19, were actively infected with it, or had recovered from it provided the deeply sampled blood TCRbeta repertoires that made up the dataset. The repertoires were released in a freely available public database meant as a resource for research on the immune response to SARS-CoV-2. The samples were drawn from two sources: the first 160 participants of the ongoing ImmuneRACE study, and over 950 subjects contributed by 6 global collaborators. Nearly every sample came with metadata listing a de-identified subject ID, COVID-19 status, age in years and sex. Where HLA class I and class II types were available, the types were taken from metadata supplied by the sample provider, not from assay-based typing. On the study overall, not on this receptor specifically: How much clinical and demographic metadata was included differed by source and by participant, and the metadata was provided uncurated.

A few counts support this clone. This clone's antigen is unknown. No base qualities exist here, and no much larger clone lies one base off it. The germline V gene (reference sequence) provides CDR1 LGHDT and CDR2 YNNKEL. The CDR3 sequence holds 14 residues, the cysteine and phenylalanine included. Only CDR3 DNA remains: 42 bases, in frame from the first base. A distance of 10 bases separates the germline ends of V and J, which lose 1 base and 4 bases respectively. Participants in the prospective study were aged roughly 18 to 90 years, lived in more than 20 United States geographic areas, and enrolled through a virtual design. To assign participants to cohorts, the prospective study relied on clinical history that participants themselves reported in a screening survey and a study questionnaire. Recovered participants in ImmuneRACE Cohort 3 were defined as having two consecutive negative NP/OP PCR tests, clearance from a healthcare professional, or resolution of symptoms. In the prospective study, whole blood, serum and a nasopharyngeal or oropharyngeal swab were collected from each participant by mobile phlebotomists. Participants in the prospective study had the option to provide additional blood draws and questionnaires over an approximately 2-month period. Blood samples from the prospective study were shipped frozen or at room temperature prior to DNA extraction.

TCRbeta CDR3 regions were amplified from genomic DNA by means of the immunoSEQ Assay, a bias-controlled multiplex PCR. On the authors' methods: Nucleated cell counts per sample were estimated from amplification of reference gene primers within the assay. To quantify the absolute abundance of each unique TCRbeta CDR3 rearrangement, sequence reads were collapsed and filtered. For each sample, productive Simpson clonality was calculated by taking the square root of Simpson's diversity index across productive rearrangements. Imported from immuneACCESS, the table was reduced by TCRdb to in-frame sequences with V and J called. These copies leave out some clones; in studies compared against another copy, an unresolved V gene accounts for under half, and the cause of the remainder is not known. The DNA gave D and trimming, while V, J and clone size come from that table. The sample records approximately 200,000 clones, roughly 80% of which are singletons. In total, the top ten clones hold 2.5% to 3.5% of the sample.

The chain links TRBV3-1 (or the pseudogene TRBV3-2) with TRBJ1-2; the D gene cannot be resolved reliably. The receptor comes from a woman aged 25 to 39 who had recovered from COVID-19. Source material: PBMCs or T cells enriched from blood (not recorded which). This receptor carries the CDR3 CASSQADIPYGYTF. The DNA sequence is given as TGTGCCAGCAGCCAAGCTGACATCCCCTATGGCTACACCTTC.